The source of this TCR beta chain is a study of blood T cell repertoires in COVID-19. In the study overall: Samples of COVID-19 (acute and convalescent) were obtained from the United States, Italy and Spain. PBMCs, B-cell-depleted T cells, or T cells provided the cDNA or gDNA that made up the material.

V gave up 1 base and J gave up 4 bases; unmatched junction bases: 3. Germline lookup yields CDR1 SGHAT and CDR2 FQNNGV. The CDR3 sequence is 14 residues long. Study processing details: Estimation of nucleated cell counts relied on the amplification of reference gene primers. TCRdb keeps only in-frame clones here, not all; method: immunoSEQ multiplex PCR. V and J calls and clone size come straight from that table; D and trimming were deduced from the DNA. Seen here are roughly 34,000 clones, 88% observed once, and the top ten hold 11% to 15%. What was sequenced was peripheral blood. The rearrangement uses TRBV11-2 and TRBJ1-2; 7 bases match TRBD1. The clonotype comes from a man between 60 and 75 years old with active COVID-19. CDR3 DNA sequence: TGTGCCAGCAGCTTAGGGGGACAGACCTATGGCTACACCTTC. The encoded protein is CASSLGGQTYGYTF.